The 12 T cell receptor beta chains reported below all come from one sample, sequenced in a study of cytomegalovirus exposure and HLA in healthy donors. PCR involved 60 Vbeta and 13 Jbeta primers. Clones were read by immunoSEQ multiplex PCR, and TCRdb kept only the in-frame ones, dropping some. The repertoire holds about 110,000 clones, with less than 70% as singletons. Specimen: PBMCs. These receptors were collected from a woman in her seventies in good health and CMV-seropositive.

V and J are TRBV5-4 and TRBJ2-7; 7 bases are shared with TRBD1. The CDR3 extends over 17 amino acids. V lost 0 bases and J lost 0; bases outside the gene matches: 9. Germline CDR1 and CDR2: SGHNT and YYREEE (reference sequence). CDR3 DNA sequence: TGTGCCAGCAGCTTGGCCAAAGGGGGCTTAAACTCCTACGAGCAGTACTTC. Amino acid sequence: CASSLAKGGLNSYEQYF.

The J gene is TRBJ2-6, the V gene TRBV18; 7 bases line up with TRBD1. V lost 3 bases and J lost 0; bases outside the gene matches: 8. Germline lookup yields CDR1 KGHSH and CDR2 LQKENI. The length of the CDR3 is 18 residues. CDR3 loop: CASSPLQGGFSGANVLTF. Here the CDR3 DNA reads TGTGCCAGCTCACCTCTCCAAGGGGGCTTCTCTGGGGCCAACGTCCTGACTTTC.

This clone showed up just a few times. This chain joins TRBV5-1 and TRBJ2-7, with D maybe TRBD1 (6 bases). V shed 0 bases and J shed 2 bases, with 12 bases lying between them. Germline-derived CDR1 and CDR2 are SGHRS and YFSETQ. The CDR3 is 15 residues long. In DNA form, the CDR3 reads TGCGCCAGCAGCTTGGCCCCGACAGGTCCCTACGAGCAGTACTTC. It yields the protein CASSLAPTGPYEQYF.

The chain has TRBV15 and TRBJ2-7; D is perhaps TRBD2 (7 bases). This CDR3 contains 15 residues. Looked up from germline, CDR1 is LNHNV and CDR2 is YYDKDF (reference sequence). Trimming removed 0 bases at V and 6 bases at J, with 15 bases between. CDR3 in amino acids: CATSRDFGGLGEQYF. As DNA, the CDR3 is TGTGCCACCAGCAGAGATTTCGGGGGGCTCGGCGAGCAGTACTTC.

The chain employs TRBV11-2 and TRBJ2-2; D gene ambiguous. Trimming cost V 5 bases and J 6 bases, with 7 bases left between them. In germline, CDR1 is SGHAT, CDR2 FQNNGV. The CDR3 runs 12 residues. For the CDR3, the DNA is TGTGCCAGCAGCCCCGGTGCCGGGGAGCTGTTTTTT. Translating gives CASSPGAGELFF.

The chain is built from TRBV2 and TRBJ2-7; D call uncertain. The CDR3 sequence is 12 residues long. V gave up 4 bases and J gave up 6 bases, with 10 bases separating them. CDR1 is SNHLY and CDR2 is FYNNEI in the germline V gene. CDR3 nucleotides: TGTGCCAGCAGTGTCCAGAGGTCCGAGCAGTACTTC. Its protein product is CASSVQRSEQYF.

This clone was counted once. The V call is TRBV18, the J call TRBJ1-1, with a weak D call TRBD1 (5 bases). Germline-derived CDR1 and CDR2 are KGHSH and LQKENI. The CDR3 spans 14 residues. The V and J ends lost 5 bases and 4 bases respectively, with 14 bases between them. The CDR3 coding sequence is TGTGCCAGCTCAGCAGGGTTAGGCGGCACTGAAGCTTTCTTT. This encodes CASSAGLGGTEAFF.

The genes are TRBV7-2 and TRBJ2-5, with TRBD2 as a possible D gene (6 bases). CDR1 SGHTA and CDR2 FQGNSA come from the germline V gene. The germline V and J ends were trimmed by 5 bases and 4 bases, with 11 bases remaining between them. The CDR3 is 13 residues long. CDR3 sequence reads: CASSGGARETQYF. The CDR3 coding sequence is TGTGCCAGCAGCGGCGGGGCAAGAGAGACCCAGTACTTC.

The chain couples TRBV10-3 to TRBJ2-2; D is unclear. Germline CDR1 reads ENHRY; CDR2 reads SYGVKD. CDR3 size: 14 residues. Between the trimmed V and J ends, which lost 4 bases and 8 bases, there was a span of 14 bases. This CDR3 reads CAISGVGEAGELFF. The DNA for the CDR3 is TGTGCCATCAGTGGGGTTGGCGAGGCGGGGGAGCTGTTTTTT.

The rearrangement uses TRBV6-5 and TRBJ1-2, with 7 positions matching TRBD1. Germline CDR1 MNHEY, CDR2 SVGAGI. Germline trimming cut 5 bases from V and 0 bases from J; bases unmatched to any gene: 6. This CDR3 spans 15 amino acids. The CDR3 spells CASSKTGVPNYGYTF. The CDR3 DNA reads as TGTGCCAGCAGTAAAACAGGGGTCCCTAACTATGGCTACACCTTC.

This rearrangement joins TRBV27 to TRBJ1-2; TRBD1 aligns across 10 bases. Trimming took 2 bases from V and 10 from J; bases not matched to a gene: 7. The CDR3 spans 14 residues. Germline loops: CDR1 MNHEY, CDR2 SMNVEV (reference sequence). The CDR3 nucleotides read TGTGCCAGCAGTTTACTCGGGACAGGGGAGGACTACACCTTC. This translates into CASSLLGTGEDYTF.

This clone turned up a few times. The gene calls are TRBV29-1 and TRBJ1-2; TRBD1 might be the D (5 bases). Germline assignment: CDR1 SQVTM and CDR2 ANQGSEA. With 6 bases removed from V and 6 bases from J, the gap between germline ends came to 11 bases. This CDR3 has 11 amino acids. This CDR3 is CSVPLTDGYTF. The CDR3 coding sequence is TGCAGCGTCCCGCTGACAGATGGCTACACCTTC.